A single sample gave rise to the 23 T cell receptor beta chains below, sequenced in a study of blood T cell repertoires in COVID-19. The repertoire was sequenced with immunoSEQ multiplex PCR; TCRdb's copy has only in-frame clones and lacks some. The data hold roughly 190,000 clones, with roughly 87% observed a single time. Sequenced material: peripheral blood. The receptors here all came from a woman aged 40-49 years with acute or convalescent COVID-19.

This clone was counted a few times. The chain combines TRBV9 with TRBJ1-3; D unresolved. Germline CDR1 is SGDLS and CDR2 is YYNGEE. The CDR3 is 16 residues long. The germline V and J ends were trimmed by 0 bases and 0 bases, with 10 bases remaining between them. CDR3 DNA: TGTGCCAGCAGCGTAGGTGGGCAGAGCTCTGGAAACACCATATATTTT. It encodes CASSVGGQSSGNTIYF. The full variable domain, completed using reference TRBV9 and TRBJ1-3, is DSGVTQTPKHLITATGQRVTLRCSPRSGDLSVYWYQQSLDQGLQFLIQYYNGEERAKGNILERFSAQQFPDLHSELNLSSLELGDSALYFCASSVGGQSSGNTIYFGEGSWLTVV.

This clone has just one count. V gene TRBV12-5 combines with J gene TRBJ1-5, with TRBD1 as a possible D gene (6 bases). CDR3 length: 13 residues. The germline V gene encodes CDR1 LGHNT and CDR2 FRNRAP. Trimming removed 6 bases at V and 2 bases at J, with 8 bases between. The CDR3 bases are TGTGCTAGTGGCTCAGGGGGCAATCAGCCCCAGCATTTT. Protein product: CASGSGGNQPQHF.

This clone was picked up a small number of times. The chain employs TRBV5-1 and TRBJ1-1; D perhaps matches TRBD1 (6 bases). Trimming pared 3 bases from V and 2 bases from J, leaving 11 bases between. Germline V gives CDR1 SGHRS, CDR2 YFSETQ. The CDR3 covers 14 residues. CDR3 coding DNA: TGCGCCAGCAGCTCTTCACAGGGAAACACTGAAGCTTTCTTT. Protein product: CASSSSQGNTEAFF. The full variable domain, its missing parts supplied by reference TRBV5-1 and TRBJ1-1, is KAGVTQTPRYLIKTRGQQVTLSCSPISGHRSVSWYQQTPGQGLQFLFEYFSETQRNKGNFPGRFSGRQFSNSRSEMNVSTLELGDSALYLCASSSSQGNTEAFFGQGTRLTVV.

The rearrangement uses TRBV2 and TRBJ1-5; D unclear. This CDR3 spans 16 amino acids. Germline V gene data show CDR1 as SNHLY and CDR2 as FYNNEI. V was clipped by 4 bases and J by 5 bases, with 18 bases between them. CDR3 DNA sequence: TGTGCCAGCAGTGTTCCCGAGCAGGCCGCGCATCAGCCCCAGCATTTT. This translates into CASSVPEQAAHQPQHF.

The chain carries TRBV4-1 and TRBJ2-1; maybe TRBD1 (6 bases). V was cut by 0 bases and J by 9 bases, with 15 bases left in between. Germline values: CDR1 MGHRA, CDR2 YSYEKL. The CDR3 spans 15 residues. The CDR3 protein is CASSQENGRGSEQFF. The CDR3 DNA sequence: TGCGCCAGCAGCCAAGAAAATGGCAGGGGCAGTGAGCAGTTCTTC.

The chain links TRBV15 to TRBJ2-3; maybe TRBD1 (6 bases). V was trimmed by 3 bases and J by 7 bases, leaving 14 bases between them. This CDR3 spans 14 amino acids. The germline gives CDR1 LNHNV, CDR2 YYDKDF (reference sequence). In DNA form, the CDR3 reads TGTGCCACCAGCAGGGACAGTGATTTGAATACGCAGTATTTT. Protein: CATSRDSDLNTQYF. The full variable domain, its missing parts supplied by reference TRBV15 and TRBJ2-3, is DAMVIQNPRYQVTQFGKPVTLSCSQTLNHNVMYWYQQKSSQAPKLLFHYYDKDFNNEADTPDNFQSRRPNTSFCFLDIRSPGLGDTAMYLCATSRDSDLNTQYFGPGTRLTVL.

The chain is built from TRBV15 and TRBJ2-2; 8 bases are a match to TRBD1. V was pared by 2 bases and J by 6 bases, with 5 bases of the junction left unmatched. The germline V gene has CDR1 LNHNV and CDR2 YYDKDF (reference sequence). The CDR3 has 15 residues. CDR3 bases: TGTGCCACCAGCAGACCGACAGGGGCGGCCGGGGAGCTGTTTTTT. This encodes CATSRPTGAAGELFF. The full variable domain, rest sourced from reference TRBV15 and TRBJ2-2, is DAMVIQNPRYQVTQFGKPVTLSCSQTLNHNVMYWYQQKSSQAPKLLFHYYDKDFNNEADTPDNFQSRRPNTSFCFLDIRSPGLGDTAMYLCATSRPTGAAGELFFGEGSRLTVL.

CDR3 sequence reads: CASSVALAGDEQYF. In DNA, the CDR3 is TGTGCCAGCAGCGTAGCTCTAGCGGGAGATGAGCAGTACTTC. The rearrangement uses TRBV9 and TRBJ2-7, with 10 bases matching TRBD2. Germline V CDR1 and CDR2: SGDLS, YYNGEE. The length of the CDR3 is 14 residues. The V and J ends lost 0 bases and 7 bases, in that order; junction bases with no gene match: 4.

The chain employs TRBV24-1 and TRBJ1-5; TRBD1 agrees at 12 bases. CDR3 length: 16 residues. V shed 3 bases, J shed 7 bases, and the junction held 6 bases outside the gene matches. The germline V gene encodes CDR1 KGHDR and CDR2 SFDVKD. The CDR3 DNA reads as TGTGCCACCAGTGATGGGGGACAGGGGGCTGGGCAGCCCCAGCATTTT. Translated: CATSDGGQGAGQPQHF.

This clone appeared a few times. This chain joins TRBV19 and TRBJ1-5; D might be TRBD1 (5 bases). The CDR3 is 14 residues long. From germline, CDR1 is LNHDA and CDR2 SQIVND (reference sequence). V gave up 7 bases and J gave up 7 bases, with 17 bases separating them. The CDR3 nucleotides read TGTGCCAGTACGGGACGGGGGTTGGAACAGCCCCAGCATTTT. Translated: CASTGRGLEQPQHF.

This chain links TRBV24-1 with TRBJ2-1; D gene uncertain. From germline, CDR1 is KGHDR and CDR2 SFDVKD. This CDR3 has 14 amino acids. The germline V and J ends were trimmed by 10 bases and 5 bases, with 17 bases remaining between them. The CDR3 region is CATSPTLLDNEQFF. DNA for the CDR3: TGTGCCACTTCACCTACGTTGCTCGACAATGAGCAGTTCTTC.

Written as DNA, the CDR3 is TGTGCCAGCAGTCCGACAACAACTAATGAAAAACTGTTTTTT. This gives the protein CASSPTTTNEKLFF. V gene TRBV27 combines with J gene TRBJ1-4; D unclear. CDR1 and CDR2 (germline): MNHEY, SMNVEV (reference sequence). The CDR3 totals 14 residues. Trimming left V 5 bases short and J 0 bases short, with 7 bases between. The full variable domain, its missing parts supplied by reference TRBV27 and TRBJ1-4, is EAQVTQNPRYLITVTGKKLTVTCSQNMNHEYMSWYRQDPGLGLRQIYYSMNVEVTDKGDVPEGYKVSRKEKRNFPLILESPSPNQTSLYFCASSPTTTNEKLFFGSGTQLSVL.

The rearrangement joins TRBV7-8 to TRBJ2-7; D unclear. The V gene's germline CDR1 is SGHVS and CDR2 FQNEAQ. The CDR3 has 12 residues. Deletions cut 4 bases from V and 3 bases from J, with 7 bases between. The CDR3 sequence is CASSSSVYEQYF. DNA for the CDR3: TGTGCCAGCAGCTCTTCGGTCTACGAGCAGTACTTC.

This clone was seen ten or more times. V usage is TRBV27 and J usage is TRBJ2-1; TRBD2 is a possible D gene (5 bases). Trimming removed 11 bases from V and 8 bases from J, with 10 bases in between. Germline CDR1 and CDR2: MNHEY and SMNVEV (reference sequence). CDR3 length equals 10 residues. The CDR3 here is CAVGGDEQFF. The CDR3 DNA is TGTGCCGTTGGAGGTGATGAGCAGTTCTTC.

J is TRBJ1-3 and V is TRBV3-1 (or the pseudogene TRBV3-2), with D perhaps TRBD1 (6 bases). The CDR3 contains 14 residues. Deletions cut 3 bases from V and 4 bases from J, with 10 bases between. Germline CDR1 is LGHDT and CDR2 is YNNKEL (reference sequence). CDR3 nucleotides: TGTGCCAGCAGCCATGCACAGGGAGGAAACACCATATATTTT. Translation: CASSHAQGGNTIYF.

A word on this clone: One end of the junction is discordant with germline, which a read error may explain. The CDR3 loop is CAWRIGGSSYNSPLHF. As DNA, the CDR3 is TGTGCTTGGAGGATAGGGGGCTCCTCCTATAATTCACCCCTCCACTTT. The rearrangement links TRBV30 to TRBJ1-6, with 7 bases lining up with TRBD1. Germline CDR1 GTSNPN, CDR2 SVGIG (reference sequence). The CDR3 is 16 residues long.

The table lists this clone with a few counts. This chain joins TRBV4-2 and TRBJ2-5; D might be TRBD2 (6 bases). CDR3 length equals 14 residues. Trimming pared 0 bases from V and 7 bases from J, leaving 12 bases between. Germline loops: CDR1 LGHNA, CDR2 YNFKEQ. The CDR3: CASSQDHQGGTQYF. CDR3 nucleotide sequence: TGTGCCAGCAGCCAAGATCACCAGGGAGGGACCCAGTACTTC.

The chain carries TRBV29-1 and TRBJ1-6; D uncertain. CDR3 length equals 11 residues. V was clipped by 7 bases and J by 7 bases, with 8 bases between them. The germline CDR1 and CDR2 sequences are SQVTM and ANQGSEA. This chain's CDR3 is CSGLANSPLHF. In DNA, the CDR3 is TGCAGCGGCCTGGCAAATTCACCCCTCCACTTT. The full variable domain, its missing parts supplied by reference TRBV29-1 and TRBJ1-6, is SAVISQKPSRDICQRGTSLTIQCQVDSQVTMMFWYRQQPGQSLTLIATANQGSEATYESGFVIDKFPISRPNLTFSTLTVSNMSPEDSSIYLCSGLANSPLHFGNGTRLTVT.

The gene calls are TRBV28 and TRBJ2-2, with D unresolved. Germline V gives CDR1 MDHEN, CDR2 SYDVKM. V lost 2 bases, J lost 3 bases, and 10 bases lay in between. This CDR3 has 15 amino acids. This chain's CDR3 is CASSLVADYTGELFF. In nucleotides, the CDR3 is TGTGCCAGCAGTTTAGTAGCTGATTACACCGGGGAGCTGTTTTTT.

The CDR3 bases are TGTGCCAGCAGTTTGATAGGGGCCCCCTACGAGCAGTACTTC. Its protein product is CASSLIGAPYEQYF. This chain links TRBV27 with TRBJ2-7, with D perhaps matching TRBD1 (5 bases). CDR1 MNHEY and CDR2 SMNVEV come from the germline V gene (reference sequence). The CDR3 extends over 14 amino acids. Trimming shortened V by 3 bases and J by 2 bases, and 11 bases separated the two germline ends.

The chain couples TRBV6-5 to TRBJ2-7; 10 bases line up with TRBD2. Germline lookup yields CDR1 MNHEY and CDR2 SVGAGI. Unmatched junction bases numbered 6, after V lost 5 bases and J lost 5 bases. This CDR3 has 14 amino acids. Here the CDR3 reads CASSPRTSGNEQYF. CDR3 in DNA: TGTGCCAGCAGTCCGAGGACTAGCGGAAACGAGCAGTACTTC.

V gene TRBV6-5 combines with J gene TRBJ2-1, with 8 bases identical to TRBD2. V lost 8 bases, J lost 2 bases, and 2 bases stayed unmatched. Looked up from germline, CDR1 is MNHEY and CDR2 is SVGAGI. The CDR3 is 13 amino acids. The CDR3, as DNA: TGTGCCAGCCAGCGGGAGACCTACAATGAGCAGTTCTTC. Protein product: CASQRETYNEQFF.

This clone was seen a few times. V is TRBV28 and J is TRBJ1-5; a possible D gene is TRBD1 (5 bases). Germline V gene data show CDR1 as MDHEN and CDR2 as SYDVKM. The V and J ends lost 2 bases and 9 bases respectively, with 17 bases between them. This CDR3 spans 15 amino acids. Here the CDR3 DNA reads TGTGCCAGCAGTTTAGCGGCAGGGTATCGAGGGCCCCAGCATTTT. Translated: CASSLAAGYRGPQHF. Variable domain in full (rest from reference TRBV28 and TRBJ1-5): DVKVTQSSRYLVKRTGEKVFLECVQDMDHENMFWYRQDPGLGLRLIYFSYDVKMKEKGDIPEGYSVSREKKERFSLILESASTNQTSMYLCASSLAAGYRGPQHFGDGTRLSIL.